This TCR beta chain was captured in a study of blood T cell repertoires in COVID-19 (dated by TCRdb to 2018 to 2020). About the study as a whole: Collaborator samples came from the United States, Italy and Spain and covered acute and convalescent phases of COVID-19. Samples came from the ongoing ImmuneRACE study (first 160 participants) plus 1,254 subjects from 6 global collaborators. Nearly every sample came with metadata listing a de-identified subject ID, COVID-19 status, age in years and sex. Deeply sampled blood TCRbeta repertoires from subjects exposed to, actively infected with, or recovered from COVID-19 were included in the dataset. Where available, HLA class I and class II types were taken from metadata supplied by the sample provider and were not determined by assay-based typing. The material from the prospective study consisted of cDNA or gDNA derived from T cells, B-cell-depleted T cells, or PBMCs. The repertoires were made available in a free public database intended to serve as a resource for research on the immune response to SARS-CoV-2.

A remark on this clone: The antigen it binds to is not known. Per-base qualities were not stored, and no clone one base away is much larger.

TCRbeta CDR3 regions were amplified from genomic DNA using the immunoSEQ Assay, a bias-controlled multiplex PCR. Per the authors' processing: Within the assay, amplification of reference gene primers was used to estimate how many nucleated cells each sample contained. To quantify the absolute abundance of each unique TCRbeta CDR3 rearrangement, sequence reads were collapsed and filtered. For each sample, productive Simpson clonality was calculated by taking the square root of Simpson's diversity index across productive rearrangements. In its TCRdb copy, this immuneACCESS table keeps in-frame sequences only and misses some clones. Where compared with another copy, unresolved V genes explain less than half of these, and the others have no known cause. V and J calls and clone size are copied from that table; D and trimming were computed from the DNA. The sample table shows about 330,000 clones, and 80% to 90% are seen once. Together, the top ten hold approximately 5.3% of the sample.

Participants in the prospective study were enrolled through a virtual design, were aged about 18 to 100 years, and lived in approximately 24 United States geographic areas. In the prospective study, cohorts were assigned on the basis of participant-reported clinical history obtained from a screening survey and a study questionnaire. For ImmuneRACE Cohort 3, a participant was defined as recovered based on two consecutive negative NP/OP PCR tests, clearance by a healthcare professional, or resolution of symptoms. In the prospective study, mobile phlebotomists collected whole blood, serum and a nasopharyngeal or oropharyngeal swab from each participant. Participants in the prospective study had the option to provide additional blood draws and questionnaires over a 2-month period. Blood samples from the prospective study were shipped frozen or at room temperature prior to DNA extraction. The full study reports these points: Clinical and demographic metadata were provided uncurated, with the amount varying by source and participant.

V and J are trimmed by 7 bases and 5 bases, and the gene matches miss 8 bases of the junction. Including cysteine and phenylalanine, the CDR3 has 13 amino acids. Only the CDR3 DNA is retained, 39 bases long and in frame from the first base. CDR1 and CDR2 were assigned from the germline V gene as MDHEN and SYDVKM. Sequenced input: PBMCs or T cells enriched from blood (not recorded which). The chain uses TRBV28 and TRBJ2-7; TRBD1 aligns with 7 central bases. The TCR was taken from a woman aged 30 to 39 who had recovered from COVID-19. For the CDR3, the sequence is CASNRGFADEQYF. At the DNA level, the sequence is TGTGCCAGCAACAGGGGATTTGCCGACGAGCAGTACTTC.